This record looks at one T cell receptor (beta chain) sequence and its context. Its matching antigen is unknown. This record comes from a study of cytomegalovirus exposure and HLA in healthy donors. Study in general: Around 80 million unique TCR sequences came from HLA-typed donors in an early release. Findings and limits, study-wide: Rare TCR sequences dominated, though some public TCRs recurred in many donors. Specificity for CMV antigens was confirmed in vitro for a few of the CMV-associated chains.

PCR amplification relied on 60 Vbeta primers (plus 13 Jbeta primers). Original analysis: The count from a later analysis was some 80 million unique TCR beta chains, 9.5 million to 13 million of them shared. TCRdb's copy holds only in-frame clones and misses some; the assay was immunoSEQ multiplex PCR. D and trimming come from the DNA, and the V and J calls and clone size come from that table. Its listing shows 120,000 to 150,000 clones. The CDR3 contains 15 residues. Per germline, CDR1 SGDLS and CDR2 YYNGEE. Unmatched junction bases numbered 4, after V lost 4 bases and J lost 0 bases. The rearrangement uses TRBV9 and TRBJ2-3; 8 positions match TRBD2. The sequence came from a woman between 18 and 29 years old in good health and CMV-seronegative. The specimen sequenced was PBMCs. CDR3 sequence: CASSTSGGSTDTQYF. The CDR3 coding sequence is TGTGCCAGCAGCACCAGCGGGGGAAGCACAGATACGCAGTATTTT.